One and the same sample provided the 5 T cell receptor beta chains below, sequenced in a study of T cells in Graves' hyperthyroidism and ophthalmopathy (dated by TCRdb to the late 2010s). Library preparation was by multiplex PCR. TCRdb names Illumina HiSeq 2000 as the instrument used. Amplification of TCR beta CDR3 regions was carried out from RNA transcripts. The TCR CDR3 was subjected to a first round of RT-PCR using the HTBI primer set and the Qiagen OneStep RT-PCR kit. In-frame beta chains were kept once TCRdb had trimmed the public reads at Q25 with fastp and called clones with MiXCR. Rows with one shared CDR3 protein collapse into an entry with the most common genes and DNA. The sample table contains 530,000 or so distinct CDR3 sequences; only one count was recorded for roughly 46% of them. In total, the top ten clones hold more than 7% of the sample. The specimen sequenced was peripheral blood or thyroid tissue (not recorded which). The source of these receptors is a young woman with Graves' hyperthyroidism.

J is TRBJ1-5 and V is TRBV29-1; D call uncertain. The CDR3 totals 12 residues. The germline V gene has CDR1 SQVTM and CDR2 ANQGSEA. V dropped 4 bases and J dropped 5 bases, with 9 bases sitting between them. This CDR3 is CSVGAQDQPQHF. CDR3 DNA sequence: TGCAGCGTTGGGGCTCAGGATCAGCCCCAGCATTTT.

This clonotype was observed many times. This chain uses TRBV12-3 or TRBV12-4 with TRBJ1-1; a weak D match, TRBD1 (5 bases). The CDR3 is 15 residues long. Trimming shortened V by 4 bases and J by 0 bases, and 12 bases separated the two germline ends. CDR3 nucleotide sequence: TGTGCCAGCAGTTCTTCCGGACAAATGAACACTGAAGCTTTCTTT. Translated, it gives CASSSSGQMNTEAFF.

This clonotype was found a few times. Likely a read error: the CDR3 ends without its conserved phenylalanine or tryptophan. The DNA is omitted, as the CDR3 cannot be located on it reliably, and the CDR3 follows TCRdb's listing. The V gene is TRBV15, the J gene TRBJ2-7; TRBD1, as called in the table, went unchecked against the DNA. Looked up from germline, CDR1 is LNHNV and CDR2 is YYDKDF (reference sequence). From its first to its last residue, the CDR3 has 8 amino acids. The chain's CDR3 is CATSSPGT.

The chain joins TRBV10-3 to TRBJ1-2, with 8 bases that match TRBD1. Per the germline V gene, CDR1 is ENHRY and CDR2 is SYGVKD. The CDR3 covers 16 residues. The ends lost 3 bases at V and 3 bases at J; junction bases unmatched: 9. The chain's CDR3 is CAISDPLTGEDYGYTF. The CDR3 DNA is TGTGCCATCAGTGACCCCTTGACAGGGGAGGACTATGGCTACACCTTC.

This clonotype was observed many times. The chain carries TRBV20-1 and TRBJ1-2, with 9 bases aligning to TRBD1. Losses at the gene ends were 5 bases for V and 7 bases for J; bases not matched to a gene: 2. The CDR3 loop spans 11 amino acids. The germline gives CDR1 DFQATT, CDR2 SNEGSKA (reference sequence). The CDR3 DNA sequence: TGCAGTGCTTACAGGGGGCTTGGCTACACCTTC. Translating it yields CSAYRGLGYTF.